This entry is about one TCR beta chain. The data were taken from a study of blood T cell repertoires in COVID-19. Looking at the study overall: From T cells, B-cell-depleted T cells, or PBMCs came the material, which was cDNA or gDNA.

Those enrolled in Seattle joined during active infection and were followed longitudinally afterward. Per the original methods: Counts of nucleated cells, estimated from reference gene primer amplification, were obtained. Only in-frame clones appear in the TCRdb table, and some are missing; sequencing was by immunoSEQ multiplex PCR. V, J and clone size derive from that table, while D and trimming were established from the DNA sequence. The sample has 150,000 or so clones, more than 80% seen once; the top ten hold around 2%. CDR3 length: 13 amino acids. The V and J ends lost 7 bases and 9 bases respectively, with 16 bases between them. Germline CDR1 SNHLY, CDR2 FYNNEI.

The sequencing input was peripheral blood. The TCR was taken from an older woman with COVID-19, enrolled during active disease. This chain links TRBV2 with TRBJ2-1, with D possibly TRBD2 on 6 matching bases. The CDR3 DNA reads TGTGCCAGCATCCTCTCCCGGGGAGGTGAGCAGTTCTTC. Protein sequence: CASILSRGGEQFF.